A selection of T cell receptor beta chains follows, all from one sample in a study of T cells in Graves' hyperthyroidism and ophthalmopathy. TCRdb ran MiXCR on the multiplex PCR reads and lists one entry per CDR3 protein. The sample consists of 300,000 to 450,000 distinct CDR3 sequences, around an eighth of them appearing once. Sequencing used blood. The receptors come from a man under 40 with Graves' hyperthyroidism that later progressed to Graves' ophthalmopathy. CDR3s include the opening cysteine and the closing phenylalanine or tryptophan. D genes are given only for firm matches. The size of a clone is reported for some rows only, either as once, few or many, or as a class for expanded clones.

CDR3nt	CDR3aa	d_gene	v_gene	abundance	j_gene
TGCAGTGCTAGAGCGGCGGGGGGCAATCAGCCCCAGCATTTT	CSARAAGGNQPQHF	-	TRBV20-1	many	TRBJ1-5
TGTGCCAGCAGCTCCCTTCGGGGGATCTATGGCTACACCTTC	CASSSLRGIYGYTF	-	TRBV3-1	-	TRBJ1-2
TGTGCCAGTAGTACTACCCTCGTGGGGTTTAGCACAGATACGCAGTATTTT	CASSTTLVGFSTDTQYF	-	TRBV19	-	TRBJ2-3
TGTGCCAGCAGTTGGCTTAATTCACCCCTCCACTTT	CASSWLNSPLHF	-	TRBV12-3/TRBV12-4	-	TRBJ1-6
TGTGCCAGCAGTCCCGGTTCGGGGAATGAGCAGTTCTTC	CASSPGSGNEQFF	-	TRBV12-3/TRBV12-4	-	TRBJ2-1
TGCAGTGCTAGAGTAGGCGGGGGACATCCGAACACTGAAGCTTTCTTT	CSARVGGGHPNTEAFF	-	TRBV20-1	many	TRBJ1-1
TGTGCCAGCAGCCTAGCGGGGGGATCAGAGACCCAGTACTTC	CASSLAGGSETQYF	TRBD2	TRBV7-9	many	TRBJ2-5
TGTGCCAGCAGGGTCCGGGGGTCCACAGATACGCAGTATTTT	CASRVRGSTDTQYF	-	TRBV2	-	TRBJ2-3
TGTGCCAGCTCACCAGGGAGGAGCTACGAGCAGTACTTC	CASSPGRSYEQYF	-	TRBV18	many	TRBJ2-7
TGTGCCAGCAGCGTTAAAGACAGGGAAAGCAATCAGCCCCAGCATTTT	CASSVKDRESNQPQHF	TRBD1	TRBV7-4	many	TRBJ1-5
TGTGCCAGCAGTTACCGGGCAGATCAGCCCCAGCATTTT	CASSYRADQPQHF	-	TRBV6-6	many	TRBJ1-5
TGTGCCAGCAGCACCCGGGACACACCCTACGAGCAGTACTTC	CASSTRDTPYEQYF	-	TRBV6-1	many	TRBJ2-7
TGCAGTGCTAGAGAGCGTAAGGGAGTCGGAAACACCATATATTTT	CSARERKGVGNTIYF	-	TRBV20-1	few	TRBJ1-3
TGCGCCAGCAGCCCAGCGCCCAGACTAGCGGGGGTTACCGGGGAGCTGTTTTTT	CASSPAPRLAGVTGELFF	TRBD2	TRBV4-1	-	TRBJ2-2
TGTGCCAGCAGTTACGTCGTACCGGAGGAGCAGTACTTC	CASSYVVPEEQYF	-	TRBV7-9	many	TRBJ2-7
TGTGCCAGCACGCTTCACAGGGCCGGCTACGAGCAGTACTTC	CASTLHRAGYEQYF	-	TRBV13	many	TRBJ2-7
TGTGCCAGCAGTTTACGCAATCAGCCCCAGCATTTT	CASSLRNQPQHF	-	TRBV28	many	TRBJ1-5
TGCGCCAGCAGGTCCGGGGGGAACACTGAAGCTTTCTTT	CASRSGGNTEAFF	-	TRBV5-1	-	TRBJ1-1
TGCGCCAGCAGCCAAGACCTAGCGGGGGCCTACGAGCAGTACTTC	CASSQDLAGAYEQYF	TRBD2	TRBV4-1	many	TRBJ2-7
TGTGCCAGCAGTGAAATGACGGGGTGGGAGACCCAGTACTTC	CASSEMTGWETQYF	-	TRBV6-1	many	TRBJ2-5
TGCGCCAGCAGCTTGGCCGGTAGCGTCAGCTCCTACGAGCAGTACTTC	CASSLAGSVSSYEQYF	-	TRBV5-1	many	TRBJ2-7
TGTGCCAGCAGTCTACAACCGGGGGCCCCATTTGAAGCTTTCTTT	CASSLQPGAPFEAFF	-	TRBV6-1	-	TRBJ1-1
TGTGCCAGCAGCGGAGGAGGGTGGGTGTCTAACCCTATTGTGAACACTGAAGCTTTCTTT	CASSGGGWVSNPIVNTEAFF	-	TRBV7-2	many	TRBJ1-1
TGTGCCAGTAGTATTCAGGGGTCTTACTCTGGGGCCAACGTCCTGACTTTC	CASSIQGSYSGANVLTF	-	TRBV19	few	TRBJ2-6
TGTGCCAGCAGTTACTCGGCGGTGCGGGACACTGAAGCTTTCTTT	CASSYSAVRDTEAFF	-	TRBV6-5	few	TRBJ1-1
TGTGCCAGCAGCACAACGGGACAAGCCTACGAGCAGTACTTC	CASSTTGQAYEQYF	-	TRBV7-9	few	TRBJ2-7
TGTGCCAGCAGTTTGGGGGGAAATAGTGGCTACACCTTC	CASSLGGNSGYTF	-	TRBV12-3/TRBV12-4	-	TRBJ1-2
TGTGCCAGCTCACCCGGGACTAGCGGCGGTAGCACAGATACGCAGTATTTT	CASSPGTSGGSTDTQYF	TRBD2	TRBV18	-	TRBJ2-3
TGCGCCAGCAGCCAAGATCGCGATTTTACTTGGAGCAATCAGCCCCAGCATTTT	CASSQDRDFTWSNQPQHF	-	TRBV4-1	-	TRBJ1-5
TGTGCCAGCACCGGGACAGGGCATAGCAATCAGCCCCAGCATTTT	CASTGTGHSNQPQHF	TRBD1	TRBV6-1	many	TRBJ1-5
TGCAGTGCTAGAAACACTTCGGGCCGATCACCCCTCCACTTT	CSARNTSGRSPLHF	-	TRBV20-1	few	TRBJ1-6